This record looks at one TCR beta chain sequence and its context. Its antigen is not known. MiXCR was run by TCRdb on the RT-PCR reads, yielding one entry per CDR3 protein. The table lists around 850,000 distinct CDR3 sequences, 18% of them singletons, with about a tenth in the top ten. The sample originates from a study of response to subunit inactivated influenza vaccine. The CDR3 length is 17 residues. V lost 4 bases to trimming and J lost 4 bases, with 23 bases between them. The germline V gene encodes CDR1 SGHRS and CDR2 YFSETQ. Notes on the study in general: Authors proposed each seasonal influenza vaccination draws in few new T cells.

This specimen consisted of PBMCs from blood, obtained roughly 5 days after vaccination. The chain joins TRBV5-1 to TRBJ1-2; tentatively, D is TRBD1 (6 bases). This sequence was found in a middle-aged man who received an inactivated influenza vaccine. The CDR3 reads CASSPGGARIRFYGYTF. The CDR3 bases are TGCGCCAGCAGCCCCGGGGGGGCGCGGATACGATTCTATGGCTACACCTTC. Filled out from reference TRBV5-1 and TRBJ1-2, the complete variable domain reads KAGVTQTPRYLIKTRGQQVTLSCSPISGHRSVSWYQQTPGQGLQFLFEYFSETQRNKGNFPGRFSGRQFSNSRSEMNVSTLELGDSALYLCASSPGGARIRFYGYTFGSGTRLTVV.